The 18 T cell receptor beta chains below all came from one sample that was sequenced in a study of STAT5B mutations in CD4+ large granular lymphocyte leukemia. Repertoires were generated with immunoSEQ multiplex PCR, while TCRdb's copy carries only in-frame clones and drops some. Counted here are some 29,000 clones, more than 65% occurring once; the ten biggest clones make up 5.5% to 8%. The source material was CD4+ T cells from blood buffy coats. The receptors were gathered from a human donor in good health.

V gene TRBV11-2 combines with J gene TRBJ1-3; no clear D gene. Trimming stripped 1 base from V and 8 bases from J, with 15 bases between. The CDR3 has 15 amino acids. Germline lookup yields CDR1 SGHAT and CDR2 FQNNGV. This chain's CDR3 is CASSLVGVGADTIYF. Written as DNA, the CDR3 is TGTGCCAGCAGCTTAGTAGGAGTTGGAGCAGACACCATATATTTT. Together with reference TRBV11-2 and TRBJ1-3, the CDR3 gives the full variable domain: EAGVAQSPRYKIIEKRQSVAFWCNPISGHATLYWYQQILGQGPKLLIQFQNNGVVDDSQLPKDRFSAERLKGVDSTLKIQPAKLEDSAVYLCASSLVGVGADTIYFGEGSWLTVV.

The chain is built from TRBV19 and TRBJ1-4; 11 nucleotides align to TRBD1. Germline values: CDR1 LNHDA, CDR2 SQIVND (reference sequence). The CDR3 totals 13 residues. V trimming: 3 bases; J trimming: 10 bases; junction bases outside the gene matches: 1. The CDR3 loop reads CASSIGTGGKLFF. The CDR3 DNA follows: TGTGCCAGTAGTATCGGGACAGGGGGAAAACTGTTTTTT. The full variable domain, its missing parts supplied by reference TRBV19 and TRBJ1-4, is DGGITQSPKYLFRKEGQNVTLSCEQNLNHDAMYWYRQDPGQGLRLIYYSQIVNDFQKGDIAEGYSVSREKKESFPLTVTSAQKNPTAFYLCASSIGTGGKLFFGSGTQLSVL.

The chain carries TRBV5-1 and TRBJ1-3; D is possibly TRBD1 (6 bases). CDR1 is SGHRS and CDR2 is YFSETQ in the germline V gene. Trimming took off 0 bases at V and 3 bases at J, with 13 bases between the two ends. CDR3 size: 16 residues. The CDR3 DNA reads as TGCGCCAGCAGCTTGGATAACAGGGTTTTTGGAAACACCATATATTTT. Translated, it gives CASSLDNRVFGNTIYF.

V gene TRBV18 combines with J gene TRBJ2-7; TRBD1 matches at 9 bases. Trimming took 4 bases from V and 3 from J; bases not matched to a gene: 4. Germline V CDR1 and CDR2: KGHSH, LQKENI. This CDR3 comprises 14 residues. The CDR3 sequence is CASSRDRDDYEQYF. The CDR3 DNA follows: TGTGCCAGCTCACGGGACAGGGATGACTACGAGCAGTACTTC.

In DNA form, the CDR3 reads TGCAGCAAGCTAGTCACAGATACGCAGTATTTT. Translation: CSKLVTDTQYF. The rearrangement links TRBV29-1 to TRBJ2-3; D unclear. V was clipped by 8 bases and J by 2 bases, with 8 bases between them. The CDR3 consists of 11 residues. Germline V lookup: CDR1 SQVTM, CDR2 ANQGSEA.

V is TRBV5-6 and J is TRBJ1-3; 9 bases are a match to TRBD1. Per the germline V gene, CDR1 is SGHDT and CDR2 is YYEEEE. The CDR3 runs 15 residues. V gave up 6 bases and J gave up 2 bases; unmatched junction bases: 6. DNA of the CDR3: TGTGCCAGCACCCGGTGGGACAGGGCTGGAAACACCATATATTTT. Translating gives CASTRWDRAGNTIYF. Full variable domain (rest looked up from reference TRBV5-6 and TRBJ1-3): DAGVTQSPTHLIKTRGQQVTLRCSPKSGHDTVSWYQQALGQGPQFIFQYYEEEERQRGNFPDRFSGHQFPNYSSELNVNALLLGDSALYLCASTRWDRAGNTIYFGEGSWLTVV.

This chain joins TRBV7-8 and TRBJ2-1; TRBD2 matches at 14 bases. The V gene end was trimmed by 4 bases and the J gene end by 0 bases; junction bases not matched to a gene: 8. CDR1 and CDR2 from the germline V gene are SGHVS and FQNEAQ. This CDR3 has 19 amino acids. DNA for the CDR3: TGTGCCAGCAGCTCCCCCGGGACTAGCGGGAGAAGCTCCTACAATGAGCAGTTCTTC. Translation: CASSSPGTSGRSSYNEQFF.

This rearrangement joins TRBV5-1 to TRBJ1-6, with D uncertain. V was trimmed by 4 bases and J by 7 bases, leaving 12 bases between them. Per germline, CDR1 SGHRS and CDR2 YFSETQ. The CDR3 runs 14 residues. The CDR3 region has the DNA TGCGCCAGCAGCAACCCGACGGGGAATTCACCCCTCCACTTT. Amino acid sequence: CASSNPTGNSPLHF.

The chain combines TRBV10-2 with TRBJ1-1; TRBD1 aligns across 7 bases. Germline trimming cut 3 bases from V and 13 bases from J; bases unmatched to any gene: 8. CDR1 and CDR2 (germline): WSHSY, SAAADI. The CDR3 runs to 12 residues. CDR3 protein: CASSDQTGRGFF. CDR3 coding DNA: TGCGCCAGCAGTGACCAGACAGGGAGGGGTTTCTTT.

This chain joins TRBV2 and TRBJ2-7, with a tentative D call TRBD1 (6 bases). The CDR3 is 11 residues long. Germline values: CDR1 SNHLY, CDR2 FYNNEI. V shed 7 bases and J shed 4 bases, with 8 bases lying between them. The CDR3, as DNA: TGTGCCAGCACCACAGGGTACGAGCAGTACTTC. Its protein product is CASTTGYEQYF.

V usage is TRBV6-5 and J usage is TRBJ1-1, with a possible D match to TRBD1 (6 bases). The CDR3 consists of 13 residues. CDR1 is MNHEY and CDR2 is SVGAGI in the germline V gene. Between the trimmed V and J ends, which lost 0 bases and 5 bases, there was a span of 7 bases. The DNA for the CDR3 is TGTGCCAGCAGTTACTCCCAGGGGACTGAAGCTTTCTTT. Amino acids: CASSYSQGTEAFF.

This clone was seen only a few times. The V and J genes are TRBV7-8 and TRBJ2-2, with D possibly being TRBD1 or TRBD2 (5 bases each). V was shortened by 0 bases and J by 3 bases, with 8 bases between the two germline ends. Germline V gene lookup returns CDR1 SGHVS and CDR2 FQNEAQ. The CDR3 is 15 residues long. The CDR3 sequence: CASSLAGEYTGELFF. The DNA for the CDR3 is TGTGCCAGCAGCTTAGCGGGGGAGTACACCGGGGAGCTGTTTTTT.

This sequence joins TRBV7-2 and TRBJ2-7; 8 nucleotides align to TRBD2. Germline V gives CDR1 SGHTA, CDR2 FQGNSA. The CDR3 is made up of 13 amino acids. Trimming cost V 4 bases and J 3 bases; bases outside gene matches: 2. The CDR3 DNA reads TGTGCCAGCAGCTCGGGGGGGGTCTACGAGCAGTACTTC. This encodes CASSSGGVYEQYF.

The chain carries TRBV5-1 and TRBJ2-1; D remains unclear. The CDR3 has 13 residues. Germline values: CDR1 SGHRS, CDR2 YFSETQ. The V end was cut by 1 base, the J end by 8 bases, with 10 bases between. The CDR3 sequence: CASSLIREDEQFF. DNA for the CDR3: TGCGCCAGCAGCTTGATTCGAGAGGATGAGCAGTTCTTC.

The CDR3 bases are TGTGCCAGCAGTTTATGGCAGGGGGCTGGTGGCTACACCTTC. This encodes CASSLWQGAGGYTF. The rearrangement joins TRBV28 to TRBJ1-2; TRBD1 matches 8 bases. Germline trimming cut 0 bases from V and 7 bases from J; bases unmatched to any gene: 4. Looked up from germline, CDR1 is MDHEN and CDR2 is SYDVKM. CDR3 length equals 14 residues.

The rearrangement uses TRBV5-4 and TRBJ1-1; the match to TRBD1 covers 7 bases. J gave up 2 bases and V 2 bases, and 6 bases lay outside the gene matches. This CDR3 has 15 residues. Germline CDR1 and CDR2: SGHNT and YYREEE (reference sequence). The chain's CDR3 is CASSLRTGDNTEAFF. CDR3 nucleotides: TGTGCCAGCAGCTTACGAACAGGGGATAACACTGAAGCTTTCTTT.

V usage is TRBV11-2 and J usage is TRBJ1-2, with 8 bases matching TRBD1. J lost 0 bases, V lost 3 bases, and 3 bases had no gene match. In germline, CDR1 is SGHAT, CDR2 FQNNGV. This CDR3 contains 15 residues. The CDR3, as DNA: TGTGCCAGCAGCTTTCTGGGACAGGCTAACTATGGCTACACCTTC. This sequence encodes CASSFLGQANYGYTF.

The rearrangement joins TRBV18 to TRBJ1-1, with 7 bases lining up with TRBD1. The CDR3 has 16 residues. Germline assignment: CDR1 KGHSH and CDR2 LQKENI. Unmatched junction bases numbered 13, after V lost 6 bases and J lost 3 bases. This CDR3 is CASSPSLTGADTEAFF. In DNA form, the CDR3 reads TGTGCCAGCTCCCCCAGTCTTACAGGGGCGGACACTGAAGCTTTCTTT.